The next 32 T cell receptor beta chains were all read from a single sample in a study of CD8 T cells in Susac syndrome (dated by TCRdb to the late 2010s). The receptor library was made with the immunoSEQ multiplex PCR assay. RNA was extracted using the RNeasy kit, and about 0.45 to 1 ug of the RNA was reverse transcribed with random hexamers. TCRdb passed the public sequencing reads through fastp at Q25 and MiXCR, retaining productive beta sequences. Merged by CDR3 protein, the rows form single entries marked with the most common genes and DNA. The sample table shows approximately 87,000 distinct CDR3 sequences, and 96% are seen once. Approximately 0.39% of the sample lies in the top ten. Sequenced: CD8+ T cells from PBMCs. Source of these receptors: a human donor with Susac syndrome.

J is TRBJ2-3 and V is TRBV18, with D perhaps TRBD1 (5 bases). The germline V gene has CDR1 KGHSH and CDR2 LQKENI. CDR3 size: 14 residues. The V end lost 3 bases, the J end lost 2 bases, and 9 bases lay between the germline ends. The CDR3 region has the DNA TGTGCCAGCTCACCCCGGACACACACAGATACGCAGTATTTT. Protein sequence: CASSPRTHTDTQYF.

V usage is TRBV5-1 and J usage is TRBJ1-2; 9 nucleotides align to TRBD1. Germline lookup yields CDR1 SGHRS and CDR2 YFSETQ. V shed 4 bases, J shed 6 bases, and the junction held 4 bases outside the gene matches. CDR3 length: 13 residues. The CDR3 DNA follows: TGCGCCAGCAGCGACAGGGGGAATGATGGCTACACCTTC. Translation: CASSDRGNDGYTF.

The gene calls are TRBV20-1 and TRBJ1-2; D is perhaps TRBD1 (5 bases). The ends were cut back, 1 base at V and 8 bases at J, with 14 bases in the middle. This CDR3 is built from 13 residues. Per germline, CDR1 DFQATT and CDR2 SNEGSKA (reference sequence). The CDR3 here is CSARAPGLAGYTF. As DNA, the CDR3 is TGCAGTGCTAGAGCCCCAGGGCTCGCCGGCTACACCTTC.

The V and J genes are TRBV7-9 and TRBJ2-7; a weak D match, TRBD1 (5 bases). Trimming removed 2 bases from V and 2 bases from J, with 10 bases in between. The CDR3 has 14 amino acids. Germline CDR1 SEHNR, CDR2 FQNEAQ (reference sequence). The DNA for the CDR3 is TGTGCCAGCAGCTTACCGGACATTACCTACGAGCAGTACTTC. This gives the protein CASSLPDITYEQYF.

The rearrangement joins TRBV9 to TRBJ2-2; D might be TRBD2 (6 bases). The V end lost 3 bases, the J end lost 6 bases, and 6 bases lay between the germline ends. The CDR3 is 12 amino acids. Germline loops: CDR1 SGDLS, CDR2 YYNGEE. This chain's CDR3 is CASSGGAGELFF. CDR3 in DNA: TGTGCCAGCAGCGGGGGGGCCGGGGAGCTGTTTTTT.

The chain combines TRBV11-2 with TRBJ2-5, with TRBD2 matching 8 bases. V lost 3 bases and J lost 3; bases outside the gene matches: 0. The CDR3 sequence is 13 residues long. Germline assignment: CDR1 SGHAT and CDR2 FQNNGV. The CDR3 region has the DNA TGTGCCAGCAGCTTCGGGGGGGAAGAGACCCAGTACTTC. Protein sequence: CASSFGGEETQYF.

The rearrangement links TRBV6-1 to TRBJ2-7; 8 bases agree with TRBD1. The CDR3 is 18 residues long. V dropped 5 bases and J dropped 0; count of bases not matched to a gene: 15. Germline V gives CDR1 MNHNS, CDR2 SASEGT. CDR3 sequence reads: CASSPTGAHHLSSYEQYV. The DNA of the CDR3 is TGTGCCAGCAGTCCGACAGGGGCCCACCACCTAAGCTCCTACGAGCAGTACGTC.

This sequence joins TRBV27 and TRBJ1-1, with 11 bases identical to TRBD1. The junction had 4 bases not matched to a gene; V was cut back by 3 bases and J by 4 bases. Germline CDR1 and CDR2: MNHEY and SMNVEV (reference sequence). The CDR3 runs to 15 residues. CDR3 nucleotides: TGTGCCAGCAGTTTCCGGGGGACAGGGGGCACTGAAGCTTTCTTT. Protein sequence: CASSFRGTGGTEAFF.

The sample holds a few counts of this clonotype. In DNA, the CDR3 is TGTGCCAGCAGTGAGGGGTACGAGCAGTACGTC. This encodes CASSEGYEQYV. The rearrangement links TRBV2 to TRBJ2-7; D is unresolved. V was trimmed by 3 bases and J by 4 bases, leaving 4 bases between them. Looked up from germline, CDR1 is SNHLY and CDR2 is FYNNEI. The CDR3 runs 11 residues.

The chain couples TRBV29-1 to TRBJ2-1; a possible D gene is TRBD1 (6 bases). The CDR3 contains 13 residues. From germline, CDR1 is SQVTM and CDR2 ANQGSEA. V was cut by 6 bases and J by 1 base, with 10 bases left in between. The CDR3 bases are TGCAGCGTCGGCACAGGGTCCTACAATGAGCAGTTCTTC. This encodes CSVGTGSYNEQFF.

The chain links TRBV14 to TRBJ2-1; no clear D gene. Germline V gene sequence: CDR1 SGHDN, CDR2 FVKESK. Deletions cut 4 bases from V and 8 bases from J, with 9 bases between. The CDR3 has 12 residues. This CDR3 is CASSLDIYEQFF. DNA for the CDR3: TGTGCCAGCAGCCTCGATATCTATGAGCAGTTCTTC. The full variable domain, in which reference TRBV14 and TRBJ2-1 provide the parts outside the CDR3, is EAGVTQFPSHSVIEKGQTVTLRCDPISGHDNLYWYRRVMGKEIKFLLHFVKESKQDESGMPNNRFLAERTGGTYSTLKVQPAELEDSGVYFCASSLDIYEQFFGPGTRLTVL.

This rearrangement joins TRBV9 to TRBJ2-1; TRBD2 might be the D (5 bases). V was shortened by 5 bases and J by 6 bases, with 9 bases between the two germline ends. This CDR3 contains 12 residues. Germline-derived CDR1 and CDR2 are SGDLS and YYNGEE. CDR3 in amino acids: CASSDYGNEQFF. CDR3 bases: TGTGCCAGCAGTGACTACGGCAATGAGCAGTTCTTC.

This rearrangement joins TRBV25-1 to TRBJ1-6, with a weak D call TRBD1 (5 bases). V shed 5 bases and J shed 10 bases, with 15 bases lying between them. The CDR3 runs to 14 residues. Looked up from germline, CDR1 is MGHDK and CDR2 is SYGVNS. The CDR3 sequence is CASSFGRVSSPLHF. The CDR3 DNA reads TGTGCCAGCAGTTTCGGCAGGGTGAGCTCACCCCTCCACTTT.

The chain is built from TRBV5-1 and TRBJ2-7; TRBD1 matches 8 bases. The CDR3 is made up of 14 amino acids. The V and J ends lost 5 bases and 0 bases, in that order; junction bases with no gene match: 4. Germline values: CDR1 SGHRS, CDR2 YFSETQ. As DNA, the CDR3 is TGCGCCAGCAGGGACAGGGCAAGCTCCTACGAGCAGTACGTC. It translates to CASRDRASSYEQYV.

J is TRBJ2-7 and V is TRBV20-1, with D uncertain. The CDR3 totals 16 residues. Trimming removed 5 bases at V and 2 bases at J, with 22 bases between. The germline CDR1 and CDR2 sequences are DFQATT and SNEGSKA (reference sequence). The CDR3 loop is CSALPPYRRPPYEQYV. The CDR3, as DNA: TGCAGTGCTCTTCCCCCCTACCGCCGGCCACCCTACGAGCAGTACGTC.

The V call is TRBV13, the J call TRBJ2-4, with TRBD1 identical over 7 bases. The length of the CDR3 is 16 residues. CDR1 PRHDT and CDR2 FYEKMQ come from the germline V gene (reference sequence). The V and J ends lost 5 bases and 8 bases, in that order; junction bases with no gene match: 15. CDR3 amino acids: CASSQAIGGQGDIQYF. CDR3 nucleotides: TGTGCCAGCAGCCAGGCCATTGGAGGCCAGGGGGACATTCAGTACTTC.

The J gene is TRBJ2-2, the V gene TRBV7-9; D gene unclear. Germline V gives CDR1 SEHNR, CDR2 FQNEAQ (reference sequence). The CDR3 loop spans 12 amino acids. The V and J ends lost 6 bases and 6 bases respectively, with 8 bases between them. CDR3 sequence (DNA): TGTGCCAGCAGTCCTCCTGCCGGGGAGCTGTTTTTT. Translated: CASSPPAGELFF.

The V gene is TRBV20-1, the J gene TRBJ1-1, with 7 bases aligning to TRBD1. The V gene's germline CDR1 is DFQATT and CDR2 SNEGSKA (reference sequence). With 5 bases clipped from V and 8 bases from J, the junction kept 11 bases outside the gene matches. The CDR3 length is 13 residues. CDR3 sequence (DNA): TGCAGTGCTCGCCTACAGGGGTTCGCCGAAGCTTTCTTT. Its protein product is CSARLQGFAEAFF.

The chain has TRBV9 and TRBJ2-5; perhaps TRBD2 as D (6 bases). The end of the DNA aligns better with TRBJ2-7, so the J call may be wrong. This CDR3 comprises 14 residues. CDR1 SGDLS and CDR2 YYNGEE come from the germline V gene. The DNA for the CDR3 is TGTGCCAGCAGCGTGGAGGGGATGTTCGACGAGCAGTACGTC. Protein product: CASSVEGMFDEQYV.

This chain links TRBV6-2 or TRBV6-3 with TRBJ2-1; 14 nucleotides align to TRBD2. The CDR3 runs 14 residues. V shed 6 bases, J shed 7 bases, and the junction held 2 bases outside the gene matches. The germline V gene has CDR1 MNHEY and CDR2 SVGEGT. The CDR3 loop is CASRGLAGVNEQFF. The DNA of the CDR3 is TGTGCCAGCAGGGGACTAGCGGGGGTAAATGAGCAGTTCTTC.

This chain links TRBV4-3 with TRBJ2-7, with D possibly being TRBD1 (5 bases). V was cut by 1 base and J by 2 bases, with 12 bases left in between. Germline CDR1 is LGHNA and CDR2 is YSLEER. The CDR3 is 15 residues long. This chain's CDR3 is CASSQGGMGPYEQYF. In DNA, the CDR3 is TGCGCCAGCAGCCAAGGGGGCATGGGTCCCTACGAGCAGTACTTC.

This chain uses TRBV14 with TRBJ2-1, with 9 nucleotides matching TRBD2. V was pared by 3 bases and J by 8 bases, with 11 bases of the junction left unmatched. The CDR3 spans 16 residues. Germline lookup yields CDR1 SGHDN and CDR2 FVKESK. CDR3 nucleotides: TGTGCCAGCAGCCACCACCTAGCGGGGCAAATCCATGAGCAGTTCTTC. Translated, it gives CASSHHLAGQIHEQFF.

This clonotype showed up just once. The chain recombines TRBV5-1 with TRBJ2-5, with D tentatively TRBD1 (5 bases). V dropped 5 bases and J dropped 1 base, with 12 bases sitting between them. The CDR3 contains 14 residues. Germline CDR1 reads SGHRS; CDR2 reads YFSETQ. The DNA for the CDR3 is TGCGCCAGCAGGCCCCCAGGGATCCAAGAGACCCAGTACTTC. Amino acid sequence: CASRPPGIQETQYF.

The chain employs TRBV27 and TRBJ1-2; no clear D gene. V shed 5 bases and J shed 8 bases, with 18 bases lying between them. This CDR3 comprises 14 residues. Per germline, CDR1 MNHEY and CDR2 SMNVEV (reference sequence). Here the CDR3 DNA reads TGTGCCAGCAGTCCCCGAGTTCGGCCTTGGGGCTACACCTTC. Its translation: CASSPRVRPWGYTF.

The chain recombines TRBV27 with TRBJ2-2; D is undetermined. The V gene lost 1 base and the J gene lost 1 base, with 4 bases spanning the gap. This CDR3 has 14 residues. Germline V gene sequence: CDR1 MNHEY, CDR2 SMNVEV (reference sequence). In DNA, the CDR3 is TGTGCCAGCAGTTTATTGGGGAACACCGGGGAGCTGTTTTTT. Its protein is CASSLLGNTGELFF.

The chain is built from TRBV29-1 and TRBJ1-1; D remains ambiguous. Trimming stripped 4 bases from V and 3 bases from J, with 9 bases between. The CDR3 covers 12 residues. Germline loops: CDR1 SQVTM, CDR2 ANQGSEA. As DNA, the CDR3 is TGCAGCGTTGGGTCCGGGTACACTGAAGCTTTCTTT. Translating gives CSVGSGYTEAFF. The complete variable domain, with remaining parts taken from reference TRBV29-1 and TRBJ1-1, reads SAVISQKPSRDICQRGTSLTIQCQVDSQVTMMFWYRQQPGQSLTLIATANQGSEATYESGFVIDKFPISRPNLTFSTLTVSNMSPEDSSIYLCSVGSGYTEAFFGQGTRLTVV.

V and J are TRBV2 and TRBJ1-4, with unresolved D. This CDR3 has 14 amino acids. Deletions cut 8 bases from V and 3 bases from J, with 13 bases between. Germline V gene data show CDR1 as SNHLY and CDR2 as FYNNEI. CDR3 residues: CASFYTSANEKLFF. For the CDR3, the DNA is TGTGCCAGCTTTTACACTTCTGCTAATGAAAAACTGTTTTTT.

The J gene is TRBJ2-7, the V gene TRBV29-1; 8 positions match TRBD1. The CDR3 is 15 residues long. Germline V gene data show CDR1 as SQVTM and CDR2 as ANQGSEA. With V trimmed by 4 bases and J by 1 base, 9 bases remained unmatched. This CDR3 is CSVGPSQGVSYEQYF. CDR3 bases: TGCAGCGTTGGGCCCTCACAGGGGGTTTCCTACGAGCAGTACTTC.

The chain recombines TRBV14 with TRBJ1-6; D may be TRBD1 (6 bases). Trimming removed 5 bases at V and 1 base at J, with 12 bases between. The CDR3 totals 16 residues. Germline V gene lookup returns CDR1 SGHDN and CDR2 FVKESK. The DNA for the CDR3 is TGTGCCAGCAGCGGCCACAGGGATTCCTATAATTCACCCCTCCACTTT. This encodes CASSGHRDSYNSPLHF.

V is TRBV14 and J is TRBJ2-7; no reliable D call. The germline V and J ends were trimmed by 1 base and 0 bases, with 10 bases remaining between them. Germline CDR1 SGHDN, CDR2 FVKESK. The CDR3 contains 15 residues. CDR3 coding DNA: TGTGCCAGCAGCCAAGGGTCCGGGTTCTCCTACGAGCAGTACTTC. The encoded protein is CASSQGSGFSYEQYF.

The CDR3 is CASSFASLIGYNEQFF. In nucleotides, the CDR3 is TGTGCCAGCAGCTTTGCCAGCCTGATCGGGTACAATGAGCAGTTCTTC. This chain uses TRBV13 with TRBJ2-1; D remains unclear. The germline gives CDR1 PRHDT, CDR2 FYEKMQ (reference sequence). The CDR3 totals 16 residues. Trimming took 3 bases from V and 4 from J, leaving 16 bases between them.

The V call is TRBV29-1, the J call TRBJ2-2; D unclear. This CDR3 contains 15 residues. CDR1 is SQVTM, CDR2 ANQGSEA, per germline. V lost 5 bases and J lost 2, with 15 bases in between. CDR3: CSVRLYTDNTGELFF. CDR3 nucleotides: TGCAGCGTTAGGCTCTACACCGACAACACCGGGGAGCTGTTTTTT.